Listed below are T cell receptor beta chains from one sample, sequenced in a study of Ad26.COV2.S vaccination and SARS-CoV-2 variants. Clones were read by immunoSEQ multiplex PCR, and TCRdb kept only the in-frame ones, dropping some. The repertoire holds 410,000 or so clones, with roughly 90% as singletons. This material consisted of peripheral blood, taken in a trial of Ad26.COV2.S vaccine versus placebo. These receptors were taken from a person between 18 and 59 years old who received the Ad26.COV2.S COVID-19 vaccine or a placebo. Each CDR3 is given with its conserved first and last residue. A D gene is named only where the DNA matches it firmly. The size field is filled for only some rows; it gives once, few, many or a size class.

>TRBJ2-5|TRBD1|.|TRBV3-1/TRBV3-2
TGTGCCAGCAGTCATAGGACAGGGATTCACGAGACCCAGTACTTC
CASSHRTGIHETQYF
>TRBJ2-5|TRBD1|.|TRBV6-2/TRBV6-3
TGTGCCAGCAGTTACATGGACAGGGGAGAAGAGACCCAGTACTTC
CASSYMDRGEETQYF
>TRBJ2-7|.|.|TRBV5-1
TGCGCCAGCAGCTTGGTACTGACGGGAGACTACGAGCAGTACTTC
CASSLVLTGDYEQYF
>TRBJ1-1|.|.|TRBV6-2/TRBV6-3
TGTGCCAGCAGACCTAACGACAGATACACTGAAGCTTTCTTT
CASRPNDRYTEAFF
>TRBJ2-4|TRBD2|.|TRBV19
TGTGCCAGTAGTACTCCGGGACTAGCGGGACTAGCCAAAAACATTCAGTACTTC
CASSTPGLAGLAKNIQYF
>TRBJ1-2|.|.|TRBV6-2/TRBV6-3
TGTGCCAGCAGTTCCCTCGCCAGTTATCAGAACGGGTATGGCTACACCTTC
CASSSLASYQNGYGYTF
>TRBJ2-7|TRBD1|.|TRBV10-1
TGCGCCAGCAGCGTGGACAGGCTCGCCGAGCAGTACTTC
CASSVDRLAEQYF
>TRBJ2-7|.|.|TRBV6-2/TRBV6-3
TGTGCCAGCAGTTCCCTCGGGGACACCGGGCAGTACTTC
CASSSLGDTGQYF
>TRBJ1-2|TRBD1|.|TRBV10-3
TGTGCCATCAGTGAGTCAGGGACAGGGAAAAACTATGGCTACACCTTC
CAISESGTGKNYGYTF
>TRBJ1-5|.|.|TRBV28
TGTGCCAGCAGTTCCGGGGGCCAGCCCCAGCATTTT
CASSSGGQPQHF
>TRBJ2-1|.|.|TRBV5-6
TGTGCCAGCAGCTTGGCAGGGGGGAGCTCCTACAATGAGCAGTTCTTC
CASSLAGGSSYNEQFF
>TRBJ2-1|.|.|TRBV24-1
TGTGCCACCAGTGATACAGGGGGCGGGAGCGGGAGGGCCTCCAATGAGCAGTTCTTC
CATSDTGGGSGRASNEQFF
>TRBJ2-5|TRBD2|.|TRBV5-1
TGCGCCAGCAGCTCAATAGCGGGAGCAGAGACCCAGTACTTC
CASSSIAGAETQYF
>TRBJ1-1|.|.|TRBV9
TGTGCCAGCAGCGCGGCGTATGAGGGCGCTGAAGCTTTCTTT
CASSAAYEGAEAFF
>TRBJ1-1|.|.|TRBV27
TGTGCCAGCAGTTTAAGGGGAAATGGAATGAACACTGAAGCTTTCTTT
CASSLRGNGMNTEAFF
>TRBJ2-5|.|.|TRBV5-1
TGCGCCAGCAGCTTGTGGGGTTCGGAGACCCAGTACTTC
CASSLWGSETQYF
>TRBJ2-1|.|.|TRBV11-2
TGTGCCAGCAGCTCACAACTAGCTAGCTCCTACAATGAGCAGTTCTTC
CASSSQLASSYNEQFF
>TRBJ2-7|TRBD2|.|TRBV10-3
TGTGCCATCAGTGAGTCAGGAACTAGCGGGAAGTACGAGCAGTACTTC
CAISESGTSGKYEQYF
>TRBJ1-2|.|.|TRBV7-2
TGTGCCAGCAGCTTAGGGAGTGGTGTAGTGAGCTACACCTTC
CASSLGSGVVSYTF
>TRBJ1-1|TRBD1|few|TRBV9
TGTGCCAGCAGCCCGAGGACAGGGTGGTTCAACACTGAAGCTTTCTTT
CASSPRTGWFNTEAFF
>TRBJ2-1|.|.|TRBV19
TGTGCCAGTAGTCCCCTAGGGACCTACAATGAGCAGTTCTTC
CASSPLGTYNEQFF
>TRBJ2-3|.|.|TRBV5-1
TGCGCCAGCAGCTTGAGGACAGATCCCACAGATACGCAGTATTTT
CASSLRTDPTDTQYF
>TRBJ2-7|.|.|TRBV11-3
TGTGCCAGCAGCCCGACAGACTCCTACGAGCAGTACTTC
CASSPTDSYEQYF
>TRBJ1-1|TRBD1|once|TRBV6-2/TRBV6-3
TGTGCCAGCAGTCAAAGGGGGCATACTGAAGCTTTCTTT
CASSQRGHTEAFF
>TRBJ1-5|TRBD1|.|TRBV27
TGTGCCAGCAGTGTCAGGGGGCCCGGTACGTTCAATCAGCCCCAGCATTTT
CASSVRGPGTFNQPQHF
>TRBJ2-5|TRBD1|.|TRBV5-4
TGTGCCAGCAGCTTGGGGGACAGGGGGCGAGAGACCCAGTACTTC
CASSLGDRGRETQYF
>TRBJ1-5|.|.|TRBV27
TGTGCCAGCAGTAGGACACCCTACGAGCCCCAGCATTTT
CASSRTPYEPQHF
>TRBJ1-5|.|.|TRBV18
TGTGCCAGTTCTTCCGGGACAAGGCCCTATAGCAATCAGCCCCAGCATTTT
CASSSGTRPYSNQPQHF